The TCR beta chain under discussion was sequenced for a study of cytomegalovirus exposure and HLA in healthy donors. PCR was performed using 60 Vbeta and 13 Jbeta primers. Authors' processing steps: Later analysis identified tens of millions of unique TCR beta chains, some 10 million shared. Profiled with immunoSEQ multiplex PCR; TCRdb holds only in-frame clones, not every one. V and J calls and clone size come straight from that table; D and trimming were deduced from the DNA. The repertoire has tens of thousands of clones, about three quarters of them found once; the top ten carry 4.5% to 7%. The CDR3 runs to 14 residues. With V trimmed by 3 bases and J by 5 bases, 4 bases remained unmatched. Germline V lookup: CDR1 SGHRS, CDR2 YFSETQ.

The J gene is TRBJ2-7, the V gene TRBV5-1; 11 positions agree with TRBD1. The sample consisted of PBMCs. This clonotype originated in a female donor in good health and CMV-seronegative. Written as DNA, the CDR3 is TGCGCCAGCAGCTGGGGACAGGGGGTTAACGAGCAGTACTTC. Translation gives CASSWGQGVNEQYF. The full variable domain, with the rest looked up from reference TRBV5-1 and TRBJ2-7, is KAGVTQTPRYLIKTRGQQVTLSCSPISGHRSVSWYQQTPGQGLQFLFEYFSETQRNKGNFPGRFSGRQFSNSRSEMNVSTLELGDSALYLCASSWGQGVNEQYFGPGTRLTVT.